This T cell receptor beta chain originates from a study of blood T cells in healthy people across ages. General study findings and limits: Fewer expanded clones and more diversity marked long-lived versus aged donors.

Sample-barcoded 5' priming and a J-beta primer mix drove a second PCR of roughly 7 to 11 cycles. TCRdb ran MiXCR on the 5' RACE reads and lists one entry per CDR3 protein. This sample yields over a million distinct CDR3 sequences, of which 42% are seen a single time; roughly 7.7% belongs to the top ten. As concerns this clonotype: What it binds is not known.

Germline assignment: CDR1 SGHTA and CDR2 FQGNSA. Deletions cut 1 base from V and 0 bases from J, with 10 bases between. The CDR3 covers 16 residues. This TCR was recovered from a woman aged 18-29 years in good health. The chain is built from TRBV7-2 and TRBJ2-1; tentative D call: TRBD2 (5 bases). Sequencing used blood. As DNA, the CDR3 is TGTGCCAGCAGCTTAGGGGTGGGGAGCTCCTACAATGAGCAGTTCTTC. Encoded protein: CASSLGVGSSYNEQFF. Full variable domain (outside the CDR3, taken from reference TRBV7-2 and TRBJ2-1): GAGVSQSPSNKVTEKGKDVELRCDPISGHTALYWYRQSLGQGLEFLIYFQGNSAPDKSGLPSDRFSAERTGGSVSTLTIQRTQQEDSAVYLCASSLGVGSSYNEQFFGPGTRLTVL.